Each of the 27 T cell receptor beta chains below was sequenced from the same sample in a study of TIL therapy for anti-PD-1-resistant metastatic lung cancer. The libraries were made with immunoSEQ v3. Using immunoSEQ multiplex PCR, the repertoire was profiled, and TCRdb retains in-frame clones only, with some absent. The table has 20,000 to 25,000 clones, 60% to 85% seen once. Time point of the sample: pre-treatment sample, taken before nivolumab and TIL therapy. This material consisted of blood, taken at baseline. The receptors were gathered from a person aged 25-79 years with non-small cell lung cancer.

This rearrangement joins TRBV5-1 to TRBJ2-7; 8 positions agree with TRBD2. Germline assignment: CDR1 SGHRS and CDR2 YFSETQ. With 0 bases clipped from V and 2 bases from J, the junction kept 7 bases outside the gene matches. This CDR3 is built from 16 residues. CDR3 in DNA: TGCGCCAGCAGCTTGGGCGGGGGGTGGAAGACCTACGAGCAGTACTTC. Its translation: CASSLGGGWKTYEQYF.

This chain connects TRBV7-9 to TRBJ1-2; tentatively, D is TRBD1 (5 bases). This CDR3 has 15 amino acids. Germline lookup yields CDR1 SEHNR and CDR2 FQNEAQ (reference sequence). The V and J ends lost 0 bases and 8 bases respectively, with 16 bases between them. CDR3 nucleotide sequence: TGTGCCAGCAGCTTAGCGGCAAGGGGAGTGGCCGGCTACACCTTC. Residues: CASSLAARGVAGYTF.

The chain is built from TRBV29-1 and TRBJ2-7; D is unclear. Germline V lookup: CDR1 SQVTM, CDR2 ANQGSEA. The CDR3 runs to 11 residues. Deletions cut 5 bases from V and 5 bases from J, with 10 bases between. The CDR3 nucleotides are TGCAGCGTTAGCAGAACCGACGAGCAGTACTTC. Its protein is CSVSRTDEQYF.

This clone came up once. This rearrangement joins TRBV28 to TRBJ2-1, with 9 bases that match TRBD1. Germline lookup yields CDR1 MDHEN and CDR2 SYDVKM. This CDR3 has 16 amino acids. J gave up 4 bases and V 5 bases, and 9 bases lay outside the gene matches. The CDR3 DNA reads as TGTGCCAGCAGTACCGGGACAGGGAGCCTATACAATGAGCAGTTCTTC. Its translation: CASSTGTGSLYNEQFF. The complete variable domain, with remaining parts taken from reference TRBV28 and TRBJ2-1, reads DVKVTQSSRYLVKRTGEKVFLECVQDMDHENMFWYRQDPGLGLRLIYFSYDVKMKEKGDIPEGYSVSREKKERFSLILESASTNQTSMYLCASSTGTGSLYNEQFFGPGTRLTVL.

This clone occurred once. This rearrangement joins TRBV5-1 to TRBJ1-1; tentatively, D is TRBD1 (5 bases). CDR3 size: 16 residues. The germline V and J ends were trimmed by 0 bases and 0 bases, with 12 bases remaining between them. Germline V gene sequence: CDR1 SGHRS, CDR2 YFSETQ. CDR3: CASSLVQGAMNTEAFF. DNA of the CDR3: TGCGCCAGCAGCTTGGTTCAGGGCGCCATGAACACTGAAGCTTTCTTT.

The V and J genes are TRBV2 and TRBJ2-1; D is unclear. The CDR3 has 14 amino acids. V was shortened by 7 bases and J by 0 bases, with 10 bases between the two germline ends. CDR1 and CDR2 from the germline V gene are SNHLY and FYNNEI. The chain's CDR3 is CASNPTNSYNEQFF. The CDR3, as DNA: TGTGCCAGCAATCCCACCAACTCCTACAATGAGCAGTTCTTC.

This clone was observed a few times. This chain joins TRBV19 and TRBJ2-6; D may be TRBD1 (6 bases). The CDR3 covers 18 residues. Germline V lookup: CDR1 LNHDA, CDR2 SQIVND (reference sequence). Trimming shortened V by 0 bases and J by 4 bases, and 16 bases separated the two germline ends. Written as DNA, the CDR3 is TGTGCCAGTAGTATAGATTGGGACACCCAGGTGGGGGCCAACGTCCTGACTTTC. It specifies CASSIDWDTQVGANVLTF.

V gene TRBV7-9 combines with J gene TRBJ1-3; D remains unclear. There are 16 residues in the CDR3. Looked up from germline, CDR1 is SEHNR and CDR2 is FQNEAQ (reference sequence). V lost 0 bases and J lost 0, with 9 bases in between. CDR3 protein: CASSLASSSSGNTIYF. The CDR3 bases are TGTGCCAGCAGCTTAGCCTCATCGAGCTCTGGAAACACCATATATTTT.

This rearrangement joins TRBV9 to TRBJ2-7; 7 positions match TRBD1. The CDR3 length is 15 residues. V lost 0 bases, J lost 2 bases, and 5 bases stayed unmatched. Germline V gene lookup returns CDR1 SGDLS and CDR2 YYNGEE. In nucleotides, the CDR3 is TGTGCCAGCAGCGTAGACCCGGGACAGACCTACGAGCAGTACTTC. It yields the protein CASSVDPGQTYEQYF.

V is TRBV5-1 and J is TRBJ1-4; D is possibly TRBD1 (6 bases). Germline CDR1 SGHRS, CDR2 YFSETQ. Trimming removed 5 bases from V and 8 bases from J, with 19 bases in between. The CDR3 loop spans 15 amino acids. The CDR3 reads CASRAEGVREEKLFF. In DNA, the CDR3 is TGCGCCAGCAGGGCCGAGGGGGTAAGGGAAGAAAAACTGTTTTTT.

The gene calls are TRBV5-1 and TRBJ2-3; D may be TRBD2 (6 bases). Trimming took 0 bases from V and 6 from J, leaving 14 bases between them. CDR3 size: 15 residues. CDR1 and CDR2 from the germline V gene are SGHRS and YFSETQ. The CDR3 DNA reads TGCGCCAGCAGCTTGGATGCGGGAAGGACCGATACGCAGTATTTT. Its translation: CASSLDAGRTDTQYF.

The chain carries TRBV11-2 and TRBJ2-1; D possibly matches TRBD1 or TRBD2 (6 bases each). Trimming took off 7 bases at V and 9 bases at J, with 19 bases between the two ends. CDR1 and CDR2 from the germline V gene are SGHAT and FQNNGV. The CDR3 spans 14 residues. CDR3 nucleotides: TGTGCCAGCATCCGGACTGGGGGGCGCGGTGAGCAGTTCTTC. It encodes CASIRTGGRGEQFF.

The CDR3 DNA is TGCGCCAGCAGGCGGACCGGGACTAGCGGGGGCAATGAGCAGTTCTTC. As protein: CASRRTGTSGGNEQFF. J is TRBJ2-1 and V is TRBV5-1; 14 nucleotides match TRBD2. The germline V gene encodes CDR1 SGHRS and CDR2 YFSETQ. Trimming took 5 bases from V and 6 from J; bases not matched to a gene: 7. CDR3 size: 16 residues.

This chain connects TRBV30 to TRBJ2-5; D unclear. The end of the DNA is better explained by TRBJ2-7, so the J call may be wrong. The CDR3 length is 12 residues. Germline CDR1 and CDR2: GTSNPN and SVGIG (reference sequence). The DNA of the CDR3 is TGTGCCTGGAAGGCGATATCCTACGAGCAGTACTTC. This sequence encodes CAWKAISYEQYF.

The CDR3 sequence: CASSLRRDTIYF. The CDR3 DNA is TGTGCCAGCAGCTTGAGACGAGACACCATATATTTT. V and J are TRBV5-6 and TRBJ1-3; no clear D. The length of the CDR3 is 12 residues. Germline CDR1 and CDR2: SGHDT and YYEEEE. Trimming removed 1 base from V and 8 bases from J, with 7 bases in between.

The sample holds a few counts of this clone. The chain uses TRBV5-1 and TRBJ2-5; the D gene is possibly TRBD1 (5 bases). Trimming pared 5 bases from V and 3 bases from J, leaving 8 bases between. CDR1 and CDR2 from the germline V gene are SGHRS and YFSETQ. The CDR3 consists of 12 residues. In DNA form, the CDR3 reads TGCGCCAGCAGGGGGCTCGAAGAGACCCAGTACTTC. It specifies CASRGLEETQYF.

V gene TRBV5-4 combines with J gene TRBJ1-6; D perhaps matches TRBD1 (6 bases). Germline lookup yields CDR1 SGHNT and CDR2 YYREEE (reference sequence). The V end lost 4 bases, the J end lost 9 bases, and 20 bases lay between the germline ends. The CDR3 covers 16 residues. The CDR3 region is CASSRVGQTSGSPLHF. DNA for the CDR3: TGTGCCAGCAGCAGGGTCGGACAGACCTCAGGTTCACCCCTCCACTTT.

This chain uses TRBV5-6 with TRBJ1-3; D unresolved. CDR1 is SGHDT, CDR2 YYEEEE, per germline. The CDR3 runs 15 residues. The ends were cut back, 0 bases at V and 2 bases at J, with 9 bases in the middle. In DNA form, the CDR3 reads TGTGCCAGCAGCTTGGATCTACAGACTGGAAACACCATATATTTT. Its translation is CASSLDLQTGNTIYF.

The genes are TRBV5-4 and TRBJ2-7; 10 nucleotides agree with TRBD1. CDR1 is SGHNT, CDR2 YYREEE, per germline (reference sequence). V shed 0 bases and J 7 bases; nucleotides not matched to a gene: 7. The CDR3 runs 15 residues. CDR3 sequence: CASSLAGQGNLEQYF. The CDR3, as DNA: TGTGCCAGCAGCTTGGCGGGACAGGGGAATCTTGAGCAGTACTTC.

The chain is built from TRBV10-3 and TRBJ2-3, with 7 positions matching TRBD1. V gave up 6 bases and J gave up 1 base; unmatched junction bases: 7. The CDR3 consists of 15 residues. Germline V gene data show CDR1 as ENHRY and CDR2 as SYGVKD. CDR3 nucleotide sequence: TGTGCCATCAGGGGACAGACGATGGGCACAGATACGCAGTATTTT. Its protein is CAIRGQTMGTDTQYF.

V and J are TRBV2 and TRBJ1-5; 9 bases fit TRBD1. This CDR3 is 17 amino acids long. The germline CDR1 and CDR2 sequences are SNHLY and FYNNEI. J was trimmed by 1 base and V by 4 bases; bases with no gene match: 8. The CDR3 nucleotides read TGTGCCAGCAGTGTAAGACAGGGGGTAAGAAGCAATCAGCCCCAGCATTTT. Translated: CASSVRQGVRSNQPQHF.

The table lists this clone with a few counts. The chain links TRBV25-1 to TRBJ2-7; D gene uncertain. Trimming removed 0 bases from V and 5 bases from J, with 11 bases in between. The CDR3 loop spans 14 amino acids. In germline, CDR1 is MGHDK, CDR2 SYGVNS. This CDR3 is CASSEYFPPDEQYF. CDR3 nucleotide sequence: TGTGCCAGCAGTGAATATTTCCCTCCGGACGAGCAGTACTTC.

Only one count was recorded for this clone. The chain joins TRBV27 to TRBJ2-7; maybe TRBD2 (5 bases). V was shortened by 6 bases and J by 0 bases, with 15 bases between the two germline ends. The CDR3 totals 15 residues. The V gene's germline CDR1 is MNHEY and CDR2 SMNVEV (reference sequence). The CDR3 nucleotides are TGTGCCAGCAGCCCGAGGGCACCAAGCTCCTACGAGCAGTACTTC. As protein: CASSPRAPSSYEQYF.

This sequence joins TRBV21-1 and TRBJ2-7. TRBV21-1 is described as a pseudogene. CDR3 size: 11 residues. The chain's CDR3 is CASGISHEQYF. The CDR3 nucleotides read TGTGCCAGCGGGATCTCTCACGAGCAGTACTTC.

The chain employs TRBV7-9 and TRBJ2-3, with D tentatively TRBD2 (6 bases). V was trimmed by 3 bases and J by 3 bases, leaving 16 bases between them. The CDR3 runs 16 residues. Germline V lookup: CDR1 SEHNR, CDR2 FQNEAQ (reference sequence). The CDR3 sequence: CASSFSPGLATDTQYF. The CDR3 DNA reads as TGTGCCAGCAGCTTCTCCCCAGGGCTAGCGACAGATACGCAGTATTTT. The full variable domain, its missing parts supplied by reference TRBV7-9 and TRBJ2-3, is DTGVSQNPRHKITKRGQNVTFRCDPISEHNRLYWYRQTLGQGPEFLTYFQNEAQLEKSRLLSDRFSAERPKGSFSTLEIQRTEQGDSAMYLCASSFSPGLATDTQYFGPGTRLTVL.

The CDR3 nucleotides read TGTGCCACACGCGAAGAGGGATATAACTATGGCTACACCTTC. This sequence encodes CATREEGYNYGYTF. The V gene is TRBV25-1, the J gene TRBJ1-2; D is undetermined. The V and J ends lost 10 bases and 1 base respectively, with 16 bases between them. The CDR3 sequence is 14 residues long. CDR1 is MGHDK and CDR2 is SYGVNS in the germline V gene.

The J gene is TRBJ2-1, the V gene TRBV7-6, with TRBD2 matching 8 bases. Germline CDR1 is SGHVS and CDR2 is FNYEAQ. The CDR3 is 15 residues long. V gave up 4 bases and J gave up 2 bases; unmatched junction bases: 4. CDR3 DNA: TGTGCCAGCAGCTCCACTAGCGGTGCCTACAATGAGCAGTTCTTC. Protein product: CASSSTSGAYNEQFF. Full variable domain (outside the CDR3, taken from reference TRBV7-6 and TRBJ2-1): GAGVSQSPRYKVTKRGQDVALRCDPISGHVSLYWYRQALGQGPEFLTYFNYEAQQDKSGLPNDRFSAERPEGSISTLTIQRTEQRDSAMYRCASSSTSGAYNEQFFGPGTRLTVL.